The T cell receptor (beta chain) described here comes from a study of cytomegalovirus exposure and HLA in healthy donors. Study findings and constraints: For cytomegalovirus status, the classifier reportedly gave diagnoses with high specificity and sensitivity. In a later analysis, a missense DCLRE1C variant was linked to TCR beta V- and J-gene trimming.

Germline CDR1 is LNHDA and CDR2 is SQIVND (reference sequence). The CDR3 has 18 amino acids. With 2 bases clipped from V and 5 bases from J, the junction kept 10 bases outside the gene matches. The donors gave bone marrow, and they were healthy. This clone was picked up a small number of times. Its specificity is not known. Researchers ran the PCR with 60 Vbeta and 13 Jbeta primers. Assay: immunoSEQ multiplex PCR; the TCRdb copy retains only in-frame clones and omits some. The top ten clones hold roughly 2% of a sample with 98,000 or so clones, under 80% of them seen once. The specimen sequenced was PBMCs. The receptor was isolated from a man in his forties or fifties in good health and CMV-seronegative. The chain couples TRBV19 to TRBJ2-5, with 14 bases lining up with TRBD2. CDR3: CASSIRGLAGVTGETQYF. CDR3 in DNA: TGTGCCAGTAGTATAAGGGGACTAGCGGGGGTCACGGGGGAGACCCAGTACTTC. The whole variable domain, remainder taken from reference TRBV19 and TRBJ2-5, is DGGITQSPKYLFRKEGQNVTLSCEQNLNHDAMYWYRQDPGQGLRLIYYSQIVNDFQKGDIAEGYSVSREKKESFPLTVTSAQKNPTAFYLCASSIRGLAGVTGETQYFGPGTRLLVL.